This T cell receptor beta chain was identified during a study of blood T cell repertoires in COVID-19. Study context: Acute-phase and convalescent COVID-19 samples originated in the United States, Italy and Spain. The cDNA or gDNA used as material had been derived from T cells, B-cell-depleted T cells, or PBMCs.

V was pared by 2 bases and J by 6 bases, with 5 bases of the junction left unmatched. Germline V gene lookup returns CDR1 KGHDR and CDR2 SFDVKD. CDR3 length: 16 amino acids. In the authors' methods: By means of reference gene primer amplification, nucleated cell counts were estimated. Sequencing was performed with immunoSEQ multiplex PCR; in TCRdb, only in-frame clones are kept and a portion is missing. V and J calls and clone size come straight from that table; D and trimming were deduced from the DNA. The data show around 120,000 clones, approximately 87% seen once. Material: peripheral blood. This clonotype was obtained from an older woman with acute or convalescent COVID-19. V usage is TRBV24-1 and J usage is TRBJ1-4; TRBD1 matches at 10 bases. In DNA, the CDR3 is TGTGCCACCAGTGATTCTTTCGGGACAGGGGATGAAAAACTGTTTTTT. Its protein product is CATSDSFGTGDEKLFF.